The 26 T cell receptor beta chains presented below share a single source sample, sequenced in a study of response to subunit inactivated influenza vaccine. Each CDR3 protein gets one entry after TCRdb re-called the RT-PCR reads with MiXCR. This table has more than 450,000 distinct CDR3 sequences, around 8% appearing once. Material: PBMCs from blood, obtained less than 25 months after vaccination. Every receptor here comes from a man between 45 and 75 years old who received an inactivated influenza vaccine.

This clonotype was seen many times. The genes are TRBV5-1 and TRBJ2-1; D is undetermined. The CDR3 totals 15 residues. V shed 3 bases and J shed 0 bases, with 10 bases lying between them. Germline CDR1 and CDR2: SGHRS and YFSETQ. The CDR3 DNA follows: TGCGCCAGCAGCTCTCCAAAGAGCTCCTACAATGAGCAGTTCTTC. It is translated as CASSSPKSSYNEQFF.

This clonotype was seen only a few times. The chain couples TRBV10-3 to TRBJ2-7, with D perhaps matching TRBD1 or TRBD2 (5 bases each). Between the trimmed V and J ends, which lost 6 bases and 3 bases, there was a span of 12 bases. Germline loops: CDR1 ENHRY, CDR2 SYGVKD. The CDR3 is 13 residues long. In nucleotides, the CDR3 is TGTGCCATCAGGGAGAGGGGAAACTACGAGCAGTACTTC. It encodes CAIRERGNYEQYF.

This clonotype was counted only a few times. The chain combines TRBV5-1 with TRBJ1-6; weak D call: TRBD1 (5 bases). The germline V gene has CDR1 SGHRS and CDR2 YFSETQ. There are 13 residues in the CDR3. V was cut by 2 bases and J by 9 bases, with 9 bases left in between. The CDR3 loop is CASSLATGSPLHF. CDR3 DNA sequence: TGCGCCAGCAGCTTAGCCACAGGTTCACCCCTCCACTTT.

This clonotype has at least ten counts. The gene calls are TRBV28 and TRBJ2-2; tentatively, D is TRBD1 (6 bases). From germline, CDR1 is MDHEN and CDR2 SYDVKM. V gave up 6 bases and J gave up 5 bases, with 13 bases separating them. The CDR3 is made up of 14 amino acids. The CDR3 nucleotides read TGTGCCAGCAGCGGCAGGGGCCGTACCGGGGAGCTGTTTTTT. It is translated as CASSGRGRTGELFF.

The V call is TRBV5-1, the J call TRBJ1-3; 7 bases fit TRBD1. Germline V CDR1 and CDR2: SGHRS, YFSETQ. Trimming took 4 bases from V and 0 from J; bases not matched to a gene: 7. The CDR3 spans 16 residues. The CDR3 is CASSGGTADSGNTIYF. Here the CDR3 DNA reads TGCGCCAGCAGCGGCGGGACAGCCGACTCTGGAAACACCATATATTTT.

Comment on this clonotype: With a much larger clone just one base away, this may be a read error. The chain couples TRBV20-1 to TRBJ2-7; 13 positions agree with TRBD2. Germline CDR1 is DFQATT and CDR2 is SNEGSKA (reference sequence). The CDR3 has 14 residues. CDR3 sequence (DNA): TGCTGTGCTACTAGCGGGAGGGCCACTATCGAGCAGTACTTC. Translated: CCATSGRATIEQYF.

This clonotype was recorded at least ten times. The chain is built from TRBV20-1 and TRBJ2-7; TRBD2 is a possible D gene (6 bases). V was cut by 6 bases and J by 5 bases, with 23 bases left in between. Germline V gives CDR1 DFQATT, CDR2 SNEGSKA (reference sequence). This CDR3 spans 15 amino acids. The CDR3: CSASPEGLGRNEQYF. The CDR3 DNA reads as TGCAGTGCCTCCCCTGAGGGTTTGGGGAGGAACGAGCAGTACTTC.

The CDR3 is CASSLRAGGTSSYEQYF. For the CDR3, the DNA is TGTGCCAGCAGCTTAAGGGCGGGCGGGACCAGCTCCTACGAGCAGTACTTC. V usage is TRBV7-6 and J usage is TRBJ2-7, with D possibly being TRBD2 (6 bases). Germline-derived CDR1 and CDR2 are SGHVS and FNYEAQ. V gave up 2 bases and J gave up 0 bases, with 17 bases separating them. CDR3 length: 17 residues.

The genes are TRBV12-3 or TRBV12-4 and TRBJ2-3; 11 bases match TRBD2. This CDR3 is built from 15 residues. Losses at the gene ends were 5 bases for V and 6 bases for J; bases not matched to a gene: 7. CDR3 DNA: TGTGCCAGCAGTATGACTAGCGGGGAGGGGGATACGCAGTATTTT. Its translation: CASSMTSGEGDTQYF.

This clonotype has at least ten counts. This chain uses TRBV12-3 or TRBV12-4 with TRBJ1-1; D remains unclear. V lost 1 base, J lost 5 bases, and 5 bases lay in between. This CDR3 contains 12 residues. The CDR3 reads CASSLVVTEAFF. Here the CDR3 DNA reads TGTGCCAGCAGTTTAGTTGTTACTGAAGCTTTCTTT.

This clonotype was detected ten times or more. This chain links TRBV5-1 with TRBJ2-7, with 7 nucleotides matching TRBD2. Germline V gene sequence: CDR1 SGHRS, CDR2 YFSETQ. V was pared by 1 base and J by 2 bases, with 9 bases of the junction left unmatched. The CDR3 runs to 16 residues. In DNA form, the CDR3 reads TGCGCCAGCAGCTTGCATGGGGAGGGCCTCCCCTACGAGCAGTACTTC. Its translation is CASSLHGEGLPYEQYF. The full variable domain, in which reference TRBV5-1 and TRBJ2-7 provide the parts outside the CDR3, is KAGVTQTPRYLIKTRGQQVTLSCSPISGHRSVSWYQQTPGQGLQFLFEYFSETQRNKGNFPGRFSGRQFSNSRSEMNVSTLELGDSALYLCASSLHGEGLPYEQYFGPGTRLTVT.

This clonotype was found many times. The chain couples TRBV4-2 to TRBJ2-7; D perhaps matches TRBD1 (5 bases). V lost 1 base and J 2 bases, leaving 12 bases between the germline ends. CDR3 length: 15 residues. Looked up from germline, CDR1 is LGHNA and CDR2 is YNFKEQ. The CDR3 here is CASSQGSGQTYEQYF. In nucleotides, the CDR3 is TGTGCCAGCAGCCAAGGTTCAGGGCAAACCTACGAGCAGTACTTC.

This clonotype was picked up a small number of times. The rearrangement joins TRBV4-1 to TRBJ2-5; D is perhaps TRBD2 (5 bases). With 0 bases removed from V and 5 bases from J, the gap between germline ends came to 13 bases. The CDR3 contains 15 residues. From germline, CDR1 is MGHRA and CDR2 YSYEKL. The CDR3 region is CASSQEGAVRETQYF. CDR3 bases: TGCGCCAGCAGCCAAGAGGGAGCAGTAAGGGAGACCCAGTACTTC.

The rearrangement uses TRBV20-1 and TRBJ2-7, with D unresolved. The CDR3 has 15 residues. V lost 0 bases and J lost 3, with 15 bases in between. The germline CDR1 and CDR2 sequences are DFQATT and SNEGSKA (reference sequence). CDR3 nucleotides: TGCAGTGCTAGAGATCGTCTACGGCAGGTCTACGAGCAGTACTTC. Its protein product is CSARDRLRQVYEQYF.

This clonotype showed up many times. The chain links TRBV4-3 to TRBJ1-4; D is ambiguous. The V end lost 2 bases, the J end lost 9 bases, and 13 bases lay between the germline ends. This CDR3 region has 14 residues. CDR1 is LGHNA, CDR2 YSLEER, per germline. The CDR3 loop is CASSQNGPLQKLFF. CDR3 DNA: TGCGCCAGCAGCCAAAACGGACCACTTCAAAAACTGTTTTTT.

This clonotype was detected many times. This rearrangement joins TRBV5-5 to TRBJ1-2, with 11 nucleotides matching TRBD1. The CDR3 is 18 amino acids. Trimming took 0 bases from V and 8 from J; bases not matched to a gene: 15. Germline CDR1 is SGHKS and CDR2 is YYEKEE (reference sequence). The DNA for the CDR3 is TGTGCCAGCAGCTTGGATGTAACGGCTGGACAGGGGGCGCGAGGCTACACCTTC. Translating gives CASSLDVTAGQGARGYTF.

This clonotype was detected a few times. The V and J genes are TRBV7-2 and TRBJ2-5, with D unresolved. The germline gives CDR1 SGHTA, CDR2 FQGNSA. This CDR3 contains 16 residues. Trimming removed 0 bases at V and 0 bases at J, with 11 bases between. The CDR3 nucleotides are TGTGCCAGCAGCTTAGCTGGCGGCCTTTACCAAGAGACCCAGTACTTC. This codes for CASSLAGGLYQETQYF.

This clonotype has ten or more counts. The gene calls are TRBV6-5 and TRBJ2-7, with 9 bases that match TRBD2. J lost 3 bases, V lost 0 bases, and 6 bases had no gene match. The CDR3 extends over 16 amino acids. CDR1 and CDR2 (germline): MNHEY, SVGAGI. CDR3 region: CASSYSKASGDYEQYF. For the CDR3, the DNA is TGTGCCAGCAGTTACTCGAAAGCTAGCGGGGACTACGAGCAGTACTTC.

For the CDR3, the DNA is TGCAGCGTTGAAGATAGGGACGGAGACAATGAGCAGTTCTTC. This codes for CSVEDRDGDNEQFF. The rearrangement links TRBV29-1 to TRBJ2-1; D might be TRBD1 or TRBD2, each matching 5 bases. Germline V gives CDR1 SQVTM, CDR2 ANQGSEA. Trimming removed 0 bases from V and 5 bases from J, with 11 bases in between. The CDR3 contains 14 residues.

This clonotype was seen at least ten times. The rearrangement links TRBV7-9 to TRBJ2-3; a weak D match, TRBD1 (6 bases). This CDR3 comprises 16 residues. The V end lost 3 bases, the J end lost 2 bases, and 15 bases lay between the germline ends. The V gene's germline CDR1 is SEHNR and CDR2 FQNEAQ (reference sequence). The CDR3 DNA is TGTGCCAGCAGCTTTAGAGGGGGTACTAACACAGATACGCAGTATTTT. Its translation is CASSFRGGTNTDTQYF.

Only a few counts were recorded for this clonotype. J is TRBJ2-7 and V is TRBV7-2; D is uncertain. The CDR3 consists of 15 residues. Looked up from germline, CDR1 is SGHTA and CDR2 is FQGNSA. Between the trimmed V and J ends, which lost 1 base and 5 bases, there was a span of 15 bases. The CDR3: CASSLGQLRGDEQYF. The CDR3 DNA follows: TGTGCCAGCAGCTTAGGGCAGCTAAGAGGCGACGAGCAGTACTTC.

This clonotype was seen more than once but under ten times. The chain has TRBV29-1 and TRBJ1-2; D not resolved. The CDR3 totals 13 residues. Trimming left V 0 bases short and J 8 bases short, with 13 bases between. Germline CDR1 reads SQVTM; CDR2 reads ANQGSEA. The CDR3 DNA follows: TGCAGCGTTGAAGATCCCATCATGAGGGGCTACACCTTC. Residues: CSVEDPIMRGYTF.

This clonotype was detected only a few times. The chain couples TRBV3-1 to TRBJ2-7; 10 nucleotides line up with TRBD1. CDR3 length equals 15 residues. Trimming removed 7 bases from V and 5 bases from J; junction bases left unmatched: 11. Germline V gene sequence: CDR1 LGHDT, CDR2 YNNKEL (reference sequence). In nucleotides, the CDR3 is TGTGCCAGCACCCAGGCGACAGGGGGCTGGAACGAGCAGTACTTC. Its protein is CASTQATGGWNEQYF.

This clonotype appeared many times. CDR3 amino acids: CAISEQDSSYNEQFF. For the CDR3, the DNA is TGTGCCATCAGTGAACAAGACAGCTCCTACAATGAGCAGTTCTTC. This chain joins TRBV10-3 and TRBJ2-1; possibly TRBD1 for D (5 bases). The V end lost 3 bases, the J end lost 0 bases, and 9 bases lay between the germline ends. This CDR3 is built from 15 residues. Germline CDR1 is ENHRY and CDR2 is SYGVKD.

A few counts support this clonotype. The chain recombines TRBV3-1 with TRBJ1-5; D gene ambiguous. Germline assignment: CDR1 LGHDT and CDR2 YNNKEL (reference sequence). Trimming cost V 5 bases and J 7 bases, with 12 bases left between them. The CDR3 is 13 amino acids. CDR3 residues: CASSFAKAQPQHF. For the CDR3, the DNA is TGTGCCAGCAGCTTCGCAAAGGCGCAGCCCCAGCATTTT.

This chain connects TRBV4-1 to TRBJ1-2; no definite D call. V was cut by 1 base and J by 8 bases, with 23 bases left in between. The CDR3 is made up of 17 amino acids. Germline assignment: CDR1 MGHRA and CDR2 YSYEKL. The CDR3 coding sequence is TGCGCCAGCAGCCAAGTCCCCCCCCCGGGTTTCGGCTACGGCTACACCTTC. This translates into CASSQVPPPGFGYGYTF.